This paragraph reports one T cell receptor (beta chain). This clonotype has a count of ten or more. Its recognized antigen is unknown. Base qualities are not at hand, and no much larger clone is one base apart. The junction carries 6 bases between V and J, which are trimmed by 0 bases and 4 bases respectively. The CDR3 measures 13 amino acids from cysteine to phenylalanine. Of all the DNA, just the CDR3 is kept, 39 bases in frame from base 1. For CDR1 and CDR2, the germline V gene lists SGHTA and FQGNSA. The record originates from a study of T cells in Graves' hyperthyroidism and ophthalmopathy (dated by TCRdb to between 2019 and 2020). With respect to the entire study: Peripheral blood was sampled at the time of initial diagnosis, prior to any treatment. Thyroid tissue and blood T-cell repertoires from over 5 Graves' hyperthyroidism patients were also compared in the study. TCR V-J signatures able to tell the groups apart were searched for in a discovery cohort of 90 to 100 patients, of whom more than 40 had Graves' ophthalmopathy and 57 had stable Graves' hyperthyroidism. Whether ophthalmopathy could be predicted prospectively was tested in an independent validation cohort made up of 18 to 20 hyperthyroidism patients plus 17 patients who later progressed to ophthalmopathy. For training and testing, the 100 or so patients in the discovery cohort were randomly divided in a 7:3 ratio. After sampling, hyperthyroidism patients received methimazole starting at 30 mg daily, and ophthalmopathy patients received high-dose intravenous methylprednisolone. TCR Vbeta CDR3 sequencing of 120 to 150 peripheral blood samples (under 45 ophthalmopathy, over 70 hyperthyroidism and roughly 17 progressor patients) is reported in the paper. What the authors observed across the whole study: Blood samples also contained most of the expanded thyroid clonotypes (frequency above 0.001), which suggests that blood repertoires may reflect thyroid immune responses. In validation, the model predicted progression to ophthalmopathy with 55% to 71% sensitivity and 72% to 75% specificity, a median of about 6.7 months before onset. No statistical method was used to fix the sample size in advance, and group allocation was not hidden from the investigators. A 13 V-J signature model separated ophthalmopathy from stable hyperthyroidism, with roughly 88% sensitivity and about 81% specificity in cross-validation and 80%/75% in testing.

The TCR beta CDR3 regions were amplified from RNA transcripts. The TCR CDR3 was subjected to a first round of RT-PCR using the HTBI primer set and the Qiagen OneStep RT-PCR kit. The libraries were constructed in a second round of multiplex PCR and then size-selected and purified. Libraries were sequenced paired-end with 100 bp reads on an Illumina HiSeq2000. On the study's bioinformatics: SOAPnuke was used to process the raw data, removing reads that contained adapters or uncalled bases, had a mean Phred below 15, or lacked an exact match to the constant primer or identifier. High-quality paired reads were merged with COPE v1.2.5, and unique nucleotide sequences were defined as clonotypes. MiTCR v1.1 was used to align clonotypes to the IMGT TRBV, TRBD and TRBJ reference segments. The analysis included only V-J combinations with a frequency above 0.0001, which together covered roughly 99% of the repertoires. A TCS score was defined as the ratio of F50 (clonal expansion) to E x V (chaos), with BLOSUM62-based TCRdist applied between CDR3 peptides within each V-J. Welch's t-statistics and random forest reduced several hundred V-J features to 13, which were used in a naive Bayes classifier (R e1071). The similarity between thyroid and blood repertoires was quantified using the Morisita-Horn index. TCRdb handled the public reads itself, with Q25 trimming in fastp and clone calling in MiXCR, and kept productive beta chains. Rows are combined by CDR3 protein, so each entry shows the most common genes and DNA. The V and J calls were determined by TCRdb, not by the authors. This sample lists about 610,000 distinct CDR3 sequences; about 14% were detected once. Jointly, the top ten make up 4.3% of the sample.

Ophthalmopathy patients had moderately to severely active disease, with a Clinical Activity Score of 3 or more, a NOSPECS grade of 4 or more, and a disease duration of less than 3 months. Exclusion was applied to patients with uncontrolled infections, other autoimmune diseases, pregnancy or lactation. Diagnoses were established on the basis of clinical symptoms, serum thyroxine and TRAb, thyroid ultrasound, and orbital computed tomography. Ficoll-Paque density gradient centrifugation was used to isolate PBMCs from about 9.4 ml of fresh peripheral blood. Total RNA was extracted using Trizol reagent, and RNA quality was assessed on an Agilent 2100 Bioanalyzer.

The sequenced material came from blood. The sequence is built from TRBV7-2 and TRBJ2-5; too little of a D gene remains to name it. This receptor was taken from a middle-aged woman with Graves' ophthalmopathy. The nucleotide sequence is TGTGCCAGCAGCTTAGCGTTTAGAGAGACCCAGTACTTC. It codes for CASSLAFRETQYF. Outside the CDR3, residues come from the reference TRBV7-2 and TRBJ2-5 proteins, so the full variable domain is: GAGVSQSPSNKVTEKGKDVELRCDPISGHTALYWYRQSLGQGLEFLIYFQGNSAPDKSGLPSDRFSAERTGGSVSTLTIQRTQQEDSAVYLCASSLAFRETQYFGPGTRLLVL.